The sequence of this T cell receptor beta chain was determined in a study of blood T cell repertoires in COVID-19. Study-level background: Samples taken during acute and convalescent COVID-19 were collected in the United States, Italy and Spain.

CDR1 is SGHNT and CDR2 is YENEEA in the germline V gene. The CDR3 is made up of 11 amino acids. V was cut by 5 bases and J by 5 bases, with 4 bases left in between. Some clones are missing from TCRdb's copy, which holds only in-frame ones; the method was immunoSEQ multiplex PCR. The repertoire holds roughly 210,000 clones, with approximately 80% as singletons. This clonotype was sampled from a woman aged 80 or over with COVID-19, enrolled during active disease. The gene calls are TRBV11-3 and TRBJ2-1, with D unresolved. Sequencing was done on a sample of peripheral blood. For the CDR3, the DNA is TGTGCCAGCAGCCTCGACAATGAGCAGTTCTTC. Translating gives CASSLDNEQFF.